The 27 T cell receptor beta chains below all came from one sample that was sequenced in a study of identical twins. TCRdb processed the 5' RACE reads anew with MiXCR; each CDR3 protein has one entry. The sample lists about 470,000 distinct CDR3 sequences, 20% to 25% seen once, with over 2.5% in the top ten. These data also featured in a second study, about T cells expressing NK-cell markers.

The source material was CD4+ T cells sorted from blood. All receptors derive from a woman younger than 30 in good health.

V gene TRBV20-1 combines with J gene TRBJ2-2, with 7 positions matching TRBD1. Per germline, CDR1 DFQATT and CDR2 SNEGSKA (reference sequence). The CDR3 is 15 amino acids. J lost 0 bases, V lost 1 base, and 2 bases had no gene match. The CDR3 bases are TGCAGTGCTAGAGTGGGGACAGCGAACACCGGGGAGCTGTTTTTT. Protein: CSARVGTANTGELFF.

This clonotype was seen once. The chain combines TRBV9 with TRBJ2-2, with 7 bases that match TRBD2. From germline, CDR1 is SGDLS and CDR2 YYNGEE. The CDR3 length is 15 residues. The trim removed 2 bases at V and 4 bases at J, leaving 5 bases unmatched. Here the CDR3 reads CASSVGGRATGELFF. In nucleotides, the CDR3 is TGTGCCAGCAGCGTTGGAGGGAGGGCCACCGGGGAGCTGTTTTTT.

In nucleotides, the CDR3 is TGCAGTGCTGCTGTAGCGGGACTGAACACCGGGGAGCTGTTTTTT. Translating it yields CSAAVAGLNTGELFF. J is TRBJ2-2 and V is TRBV20-1; 8 positions agree with TRBD2. The CDR3 sequence is 15 residues long. Looked up from germline, CDR1 is DFQATT and CDR2 is SNEGSKA (reference sequence). J was trimmed by 1 base and V by 5 bases; bases with no gene match: 6.

This clonotype showed up just a few times. This chain joins TRBV3-1 and TRBJ1-5; no clear D. The CDR3 covers 12 residues. Trimming removed 1 base at V and 4 bases at J, with 2 bases between. The germline V gene encodes CDR1 LGHDT and CDR2 YNNKEL (reference sequence). CDR3 sequence (DNA): TGTGCCAGCAGCCAAGTGAATCAGCCCCAGCATTTT. This gives the protein CASSQVNQPQHF.

This clonotype was observed a few times. The V gene is TRBV29-1, the J gene TRBJ2-7; a weak D match, TRBD1 (5 bases). Trimming removed 6 bases at V and 5 bases at J, with 14 bases between. The CDR3 consists of 12 residues. The V gene's germline CDR1 is SQVTM and CDR2 ANQGSEA. Written as DNA, the CDR3 is TGCAGCGTGGCCCAGGGCGGCCACGAGCAGTACTTC. This gives the protein CSVAQGGHEQYF.

This clonotype was observed at least ten times. The J gene is TRBJ2-7, the V gene TRBV7-9; the D call may be TRBD1 or TRBD2 (5 bases each). V was shortened by 3 bases and J by 0 bases, with 9 bases between the two germline ends. CDR3 length: 14 residues. In germline, CDR1 is SEHNR, CDR2 FQNEAQ (reference sequence). As DNA, the CDR3 is TGTGCCAGCAGCTTGGGACGGGACTCCTACGAGCAGTACTTC. Protein product: CASSLGRDSYEQYF.

The chain links TRBV6-2 or TRBV6-3 to TRBJ2-5, with TRBD2 matching over 7 bases. After removal of 5 bases from V and 4 bases from J, the junction contained 13 bases not matched to a gene. Germline values: CDR1 MNHEY, CDR2 SVGEGT. This CDR3 has 16 amino acids. This CDR3 is CASSGRGAGSRETQYF. In DNA, the CDR3 is TGTGCCAGCAGTGGTCGTGGAGCGGGAAGTAGAGAGACCCAGTACTTC.

This clonotype has just a few counts. The chain joins TRBV7-2 to TRBJ2-6; tentative D call: TRBD1 (5 bases). CDR1 is SGHTA, CDR2 FQGNSA, per germline. Trimming took 7 bases from V and 0 from J, leaving 13 bases between them. The CDR3 has 16 amino acids. CDR3 nucleotides: TGTGCCAGCACAGGGCAGACCATCTCTGGGGCCAACGTCCTGACTTTC. Its protein is CASTGQTISGANVLTF.

This clonotype was detected ten times or more. This sequence joins TRBV18 and TRBJ2-2, with D possibly matching TRBD2 (5 bases). This CDR3 is built from 15 residues. V lost 3 bases to trimming and J lost 4 bases, with 12 bases between them. CDR1 KGHSH and CDR2 LQKENI come from the germline V gene. Written as DNA, the CDR3 is TGTGCCAGCTCACCGGCGAGGGTTGGCACCGGGGAGCTGTTTTTT. Protein: CASSPARVGTGELFF.

The chain is built from TRBV4-1 and TRBJ2-7; 7 positions agree with TRBD1. Germline V gene lookup returns CDR1 MGHRA and CDR2 YSYEKL. The CDR3 length is 16 residues. Trimming at V came to 0 bases and at J to 2 bases, leaving 7 bases not matched to a gene. CDR3: CASSQEGGFRPYEQYF. The DNA for the CDR3 is TGCGCCAGCAGCCAAGAAGGGGGCTTCCGTCCCTACGAGCAGTACTTC.

This clonotype was observed a handful of times. The rearrangement joins TRBV6-5 to TRBJ1-2; tentatively, D is TRBD1 (5 bases). The CDR3 spans 14 residues. V gave up 4 bases and J gave up 4 bases, with 13 bases separating them. In germline, CDR1 is MNHEY, CDR2 SVGAGI. CDR3 bases: TGTGCCAGCAGTTCGGGGCAGCGGGTCTATGGCTACACCTTC. Amino acids: CASSSGQRVYGYTF.

V is TRBV7-2 and J is TRBJ2-3, with D unresolved. The ends were cut back, 2 bases at V and 2 bases at J, with 5 bases in the middle. This CDR3 region has 13 residues. The germline CDR1 and CDR2 sequences are SGHTA and FQGNSA. The CDR3 is CASSLQITDTQYF. As DNA, the CDR3 is TGTGCCAGCAGCTTACAGATCACAGATACGCAGTATTTT.

This clonotype was seen a handful of times. The CDR3 spells CASSESDTGELFF. In DNA form, the CDR3 reads TGCGCCAGCAGTGAGTCCGACACCGGGGAGCTGTTTTTT. J is TRBJ2-2 and V is TRBV10-1; D call uncertain. Trimming pared 0 bases from V and 3 bases from J, leaving 2 bases between. The CDR3 contains 13 residues. CDR1 and CDR2 from the germline V gene are WNHNN and SYGVQD (reference sequence).

Many counts were recorded for this clonotype. The V gene is TRBV5-1, the J gene TRBJ2-1; D may be TRBD1 or TRBD2 (6 bases each). Trimming took 0 bases from V and 7 from J, leaving 11 bases between them. The germline CDR1 and CDR2 sequences are SGHRS and YFSETQ. The CDR3 contains 14 residues. The CDR3 region is CASSLEGGENEQFF. The CDR3 nucleotides read TGCGCCAGCAGCTTGGAGGGGGGCGAGAATGAGCAGTTCTTC.

The chain is built from TRBV2 and TRBJ1-5; D is unresolved. Germline-derived CDR1 and CDR2 are SNHLY and FYNNEI. V gave up 6 bases and J gave up 2 bases, with 14 bases separating them. The CDR3 sequence is 15 residues long. The CDR3: CASRARTGGNQPQHF. CDR3 DNA: TGTGCCAGCAGGGCTCGGACGGGCGGCAATCAGCCCCAGCATTTT.

This chain connects TRBV7-9 to TRBJ2-2; D call uncertain. V was pared by 1 base and J by 3 bases, with 9 bases between. Germline V lookup: CDR1 SEHNR, CDR2 FQNEAQ (reference sequence). The CDR3 covers 15 residues. CDR3 coding DNA: TGTGCCAGCAGCTTAGGAAGCTTATACACCGGGGAGCTGTTTTTT. Translation gives CASSLGSLYTGELFF.

This clonotype was picked up many times. The CDR3 nucleotides read TGTGCCAGCAGCTTGACTAGTGAGCAGTTCTTC. This sequence encodes CASSLTSEQFF. The chain couples TRBV11-2 to TRBJ2-1, with a possible D match to TRBD2 (6 bases). Germline CDR1 is SGHAT and CDR2 is FQNNGV. The V end lost 3 bases, the J end lost 9 bases, and 6 bases lay between the germline ends. This CDR3 has 11 residues.

This clonotype appeared a few times. The CDR3: CASRRPGTSGRWDTQYF. The CDR3 nucleotides read TGTGCCAGCAGACGACCCGGGACTAGCGGGAGATGGGATACGCAGTATTTT. J is TRBJ2-3 and V is TRBV7-2; 14 bases fit TRBD2. Germline loops: CDR1 SGHTA, CDR2 FQGNSA. The J segment lost 6 bases and the V segment lost 6 bases, leaving 11 bases of the junction unmatched. The CDR3 sequence is 17 residues long.

This clonotype has just a few counts. This chain joins TRBV29-1 and TRBJ1-1, with TRBD1 matching 8 bases. V was clipped by 3 bases and J by 12 bases; unmatched bases: 6. Germline values: CDR1 SQVTM, CDR2 ANQGSEA. This CDR3 region has 11 residues. This CDR3 is CSVDSDRVTFF. In DNA, the CDR3 is TGCAGCGTTGACTCGGACAGGGTAACTTTCTTT.

The gene calls are TRBV7-9 and TRBJ2-7; D is unclear. Trimming left V 4 bases short and J 7 bases short, with 14 bases between. The length of the CDR3 is 13 residues. CDR1 is SEHNR, CDR2 FQNEAQ, per germline (reference sequence). The CDR3 DNA is TGTGCCAGCAGCTCCTATCTTCTATCAGAGCAGTACTTC. Its translation: CASSSYLLSEQYF. Filled out from reference TRBV7-9 and TRBJ2-7, the complete variable domain reads DTGVSQNPRHKITKRGQNVTFRCDPISEHNRLYWYRQTLGQGPEFLTYFQNEAQLEKSRLLSDRFSAERPKGSFSTLEIQRTEQGDSAMYLCASSSYLLSEQYFGPGTRLTVT.

The V call is TRBV27, the J call TRBJ2-6, with D perhaps given as TRBD1 or TRBD2 (6 bases each). Germline CDR1 reads MNHEY; CDR2 reads SMNVEV (reference sequence). The CDR3 has 21 residues. Deletions cut 2 bases from V and 0 bases from J, with 23 bases between. CDR3 sequence (DNA): TGTGCCAGCAGTTTAGGGGGGCGAAGAACGGGGACCCTCTCTGGGGCCAACGTCCTGACTTTC. Residues: CASSLGGRRTGTLSGANVLTF.

This clonotype occurred a few times. The genes are TRBV4-3 and TRBJ2-1; tentatively, D is TRBD1 (6 bases). Germline values: CDR1 LGHNA, CDR2 YSLEER. Between the trimmed V and J ends, which lost 4 bases and 9 bases, there was a span of 19 bases. The CDR3 has 15 amino acids. The CDR3 is CASSLLTGPPSEQFF. The CDR3 DNA follows: TGCGCCAGCAGCCTCTTGACAGGCCCTCCGAGTGAGCAGTTCTTC.

The chain joins TRBV12-3 or TRBV12-4 to TRBJ2-1; no clear D gene. Trimming took off 7 bases at V and 5 bases at J, with 15 bases between the two ends. The CDR3 spans 14 residues. CDR3 in DNA: TGTGCCAGCACCCTCCCAGGAGTGGACAATGAGCAGTTCTTC. It is translated as CASTLPGVDNEQFF.

This clonotype was seen a handful of times. The CDR3 nucleotides read TGCGCCAGCAGCCAAGAATCCAGGGTTAGCAATCAGCCCCAGCATTTT. It specifies CASSQESRVSNQPQHF. V usage is TRBV4-3 and J usage is TRBJ1-5, with a possible D match to TRBD1 (5 bases). In germline, CDR1 is LGHNA, CDR2 YSLEER. Trimming took off 0 bases at V and 0 bases at J, with 9 bases between the two ends. This CDR3 spans 16 amino acids.

The gene calls are TRBV3-1 and TRBJ2-3; no firm D call. V lost 5 bases, J lost 2 bases, and 11 bases lay in between. Germline-derived CDR1 and CDR2 are LGHDT and YNNKEL (reference sequence). The CDR3 spans 14 residues. The CDR3 DNA reads as TGTGCCAGCAGCTCTCTCGACTTCACAGATACGCAGTATTTT. This sequence encodes CASSSLDFTDTQYF.

On this clonotype: At one end the junction does not follow the germline gene, possibly because of a read error. The chain recombines TRBV30 with TRBJ2-7; perhaps TRBD1 as D (6 bases). CDR1 is GTSNPN and CDR2 is SVGIG in the germline V gene (reference sequence). The CDR3 consists of 14 residues. Here the CDR3 reads CAWSGQGHTYEQCF. In DNA form, the CDR3 reads TGTGCCTGGAGTGGTCAGGGACACACCTACGAGCAGTGCTTC.

This clonotype was seen many times. J is TRBJ2-1 and V is TRBV24-1; D not certain. The CDR3 consists of 11 residues. Per germline, CDR1 KGHDR and CDR2 SFDVKD. V shed 3 bases and J shed 8 bases, with 4 bases lying between them. Here the CDR3 DNA reads TGTGCCACCAGTGATCGTGATGAGCAGTTCTTC. Translation gives CATSDRDEQFF.